The rows below give T cell receptor beta chains drawn from one sample of a study of early T cells in non-severe SARS-CoV-2 infection. TCRdb used MiXCR to reprocess the 5' RACE reads, holding one entry per CDR3 protein. Of fewer than 25,000 distinct CDR3 sequences in the sample, under 5.5% were seen once. Sequencing was performed on whole blood. Receptor source: an adult who was a healthcare worker with PCR-confirmed SARS-CoV-2 infection or an uninfected control (not recorded which). CDR3s leave out the opening cysteine and the closing phenylalanine or tryptophan. The order of the fields is CDR3 length, J gene, V gene, CDR3 protein.

13 TRBJ1-2 TRBV28 ASSSPGQGTSGYT
12 TRBJ2-7 TRBV6-5 ASWRDSNIYEQY
16 TRBJ2-7 TRBV20-1 SARTPPASLSYSYEQY
18 TRBJ2-7 TRBV7-2 ASSSNHLTPRTQSPYEQY
10 TRBJ2-7 TRBV11-2 ASSVGIGEQY
13 TRBJ2-7 TRBV29-1 SARGLGTLTYEQY
12 TRBJ1-1 TRBV30 AWRVDRPNTEAF
12 TRBJ1-3 TRBV28 ASSFGGVGNTIY
9 TRBJ1-1 TRBV15 ATSRLTEAF
10 TRBJ2-7 TRBV10-2 ASSTGGQEQY
9 TRBJ2-2 TRBV10-3 AISEPGELF
12 TRBJ2-1 TRBV20-1 SARITGGFYEQF
16 TRBJ1-1 TRBV7-9 ASSPRVTSYKTDTEAF
12 TRBJ2-5 TRBV5-4 ASRPGTGQETQY